The clone carrying this TCR beta chain is called medium-sized (0.01 to 0.1%) based on its frequency. The antigen remains unidentified. The observed sequence ends 3 residues before the CDR3 terminus, with the missing tail filled in from the germline J gene. This specimen comes from a study of T cells in women clearing cervical HPV infection. The protocol was immunoSEQ multiplex PCR, while the TCRdb copy is restricted to in-frame clones and leaves out a portion. Recorded for this sample: tens of thousands of clones. Trimming cost V 5 bases and J 4 bases, with 10 bases left between them. The CDR3 loop spans 13 amino acids. Germline values: CDR1 LNHDA, CDR2 SQIVND (reference sequence). Study-wide results and caveats: Repertoire richness, not evenness, was significantly elevated in CIN3+ cases versus controls.

The sample consisted of blood buffy coat. The chain employs TRBV19 and TRBJ2-3, with D possibly TRBD1 on 5 matching bases. This TCR came from a woman aged 18 to 75 with a cervical HPV16 infection that either progressed to CIN3+ or cleared (not recorded which). The chain's CDR3 is CASSSSGSDTQYF. CDR3 DNA, as far as it was read: TGTGCCAGTAGTTCCTCAGGGTCAGATACG.